Below are 21 T cell receptor beta chains sequenced from a single sample in a study of blood T cell repertoires in COVID-19 (TCRdb year 2020). Receptor libraries were prepared by the immunoSEQ multiplex PCR assay. Sourced from immuneACCESS, this table was stored by TCRdb with only in-frame sequences that have V and J called. A share of the clones is absent; for the studies checked, an unresolved V gene accounts for under half, and the remainder has no known explanation. The sample profile shows roughly 70,000 clones; under 95% of them were found once. Around 9% of the sample is in the top ten clones. Sample: peripheral blood. These receptors originate from a human donor in a cohort sampled during active COVID-19.

This clone showed up just once. This chain links TRBV7-2 with TRBJ2-5; D ambiguous. The CDR3 length is 14 residues. Germline V gene lookup returns CDR1 SGHTA and CDR2 FQGNSA. V was shortened by 1 base and J by 2 bases, with 8 bases between the two germline ends. CDR3 DNA sequence: TGTGCCAGCAGCTTAGTTGTGAGACAAGAGACCCAGTACTTC. Translation: CASSLVVRQETQYF.

The chain combines TRBV7-8 with TRBJ1-5; TRBD1 aligns across 8 bases. The trim removed 5 bases at V and 4 bases at J, leaving 7 bases unmatched. Germline values: CDR1 SGHVS, CDR2 FQNEAQ. The CDR3 contains 15 residues. CDR3 DNA: TGTGCCAGCAGCCCAATGGACAGGGTGAATCAGCCCCAGCATTTT. It encodes CASSPMDRVNQPQHF.

The chain joins TRBV6-6 to TRBJ1-2, with D unclear. Germline values: CDR1 MNHNY, CDR2 SVGAGI (reference sequence). V was trimmed by 5 bases and J by 3 bases, leaving 16 bases between them. This CDR3 region has 15 residues. DNA for the CDR3: TGTGCCAGCAGTCCTACTCTGAACCCGGACTATGGCTACACCTTC. It specifies CASSPTLNPDYGYTF.

With regard to this clone: An end of the junction does not agree with germline; a read error may underlie this. The CDR3 region has the DNA TGTGCCAGTAGCTTTCGTACAGGGGAACACTTC. This codes for CASSFRTGEHF. The chain uses TRBV19 and TRBJ2-7; TRBD1 matches 7 bases. The CDR3 has 11 amino acids. Germline-derived CDR1 and CDR2 are LNHDA and SQIVND (reference sequence).

The chain combines TRBV3-1 (or the pseudogene TRBV3-2) with TRBJ1-4; weak D call: TRBD1 (5 bases). In germline, CDR1 is LGHDT, CDR2 YNNKEL (reference sequence). CDR3 length: 15 amino acids. Trimming removed 2 bases from V and 7 bases from J, with 14 bases in between. CDR3 sequence (DNA): TGTGCCAGCAGCCAAACAGGTCTGTCCGGTGAAAAACTGTTTTTT. Translating gives CASSQTGLSGEKLFF.

The V call is TRBV27, the J call TRBJ2-7; tentatively, D is TRBD2 (7 bases). V was cut by 5 bases and J by 1 base, with 15 bases left in between. This CDR3 region has 15 residues. Germline CDR1 and CDR2: MNHEY and SMNVEV (reference sequence). The chain's CDR3 is CASSLGGGQSYEQYF. CDR3 nucleotides: TGTGCCAGCAGTCTAGGGGGGGGGCAGTCCTACGAGCAGTACTTC.

The V and J genes are TRBV28 and TRBJ2-7; D may be TRBD1 (6 bases). Germline-derived CDR1 and CDR2 are MDHEN and SYDVKM. The CDR3 covers 13 residues. The V end was cut by 6 bases, the J end by 3 bases, with 12 bases between. CDR3 bases: TGTGCCAGCAGCGCCCCAGGGGTCTACGAGCAGTACTTC. Translating it yields CASSAPGVYEQYF.

This sequence joins TRBV12-2 and TRBJ2-7; the table's TRBD1 call for D was not verified on the DNA. TRBV12-2 is given as a pseudogene. The CDR3 contains 16 residues. This chain's CDR3 is CASRLSSGQKSYEQYF. The CDR3 bases are TGTGCAAGTCGCTTAAGCTCGGGACAGAAGTCCTACGAGCAGTACTTC.

This chain uses TRBV10-3 with TRBJ1-6, with 7 positions matching TRBD1. V trimming: 11 bases; J trimming: 7 bases; junction bases outside the gene matches: 11. The CDR3 loop spans 14 amino acids. The germline V gene has CDR1 ENHRY and CDR2 SYGVKD. CDR3 residues: CAGRPTGRNSPLHF. CDR3 DNA: TGTGCCGGGCGGCCGACAGGGAGAAATTCACCCCTCCACTTT.

This chain links TRBV5-1 with TRBJ2-7; tentative D call: TRBD1 (6 bases). The CDR3 consists of 14 residues. Germline-derived CDR1 and CDR2 are SGHRS and YFSETQ. V was clipped by 4 bases and J by 5 bases, with 16 bases between them. This chain's CDR3 is CASSPQPGHNEQYF. CDR3 nucleotide sequence: TGCGCCAGCAGCCCACAACCGGGACATAACGAGCAGTACTTC. The full variable domain, its missing parts supplied by reference TRBV5-1 and TRBJ2-7, is KAGVTQTPRYLIKTRGQQVTLSCSPISGHRSVSWYQQTPGQGLQFLFEYFSETQRNKGNFPGRFSGRQFSNSRSEMNVSTLELGDSALYLCASSPQPGHNEQYFGPGTRLTVT.

J is TRBJ1-2 and V is TRBV27, with 10 bases that match TRBD1. CDR1 is MNHEY, CDR2 SMNVEV, per germline (reference sequence). Trimming removed 6 bases from V and 5 bases from J; junction bases left unmatched: 9. This CDR3 contains 15 residues. The CDR3 bases are TGTGCCAGCAGCCCCGGGACAGGGGTTGGTTATGGCTACACCTTC. This sequence encodes CASSPGTGVGYGYTF.

J is TRBJ2-7 and V is TRBV5-1; D unclear. The germline V gene encodes CDR1 SGHRS and CDR2 YFSETQ. Trimming pared 0 bases from V and 4 bases from J, leaving 14 bases between. The CDR3 runs to 15 residues. DNA of the CDR3: TGCGCCAGCAGCTTGGGAGACTCCAAGGAATACGAGCAGTACTTC. Translation gives CASSLGDSKEYEQYF.

The chain uses TRBV28 and TRBJ1-3; D may be TRBD1 (6 bases). V lost 1 base and J 0 bases, leaving 10 bases between the germline ends. Germline-derived CDR1 and CDR2 are MDHEN and SYDVKM. The CDR3 is made up of 16 amino acids. CDR3 coding DNA: TGTGCCAGCAGTTTATTGGACAGCCCCTCTGGAAACACCATATATTTT. Amino acid sequence: CASSLLDSPSGNTIYF.

This clone was counted between two and nine times. The genes are TRBV4-2 and TRBJ2-7, with a weak D call TRBD2 (6 bases). The CDR3 runs to 15 residues. CDR1 is LGHNA and CDR2 is YNFKEQ in the germline V gene. The V and J ends lost 4 bases and 4 bases respectively, with 17 bases between them. CDR3 in DNA: TGTGCCAGCAGCCCCGGCGGGGACGGACAATACGAGCAGTACTTC. As protein: CASSPGGDGQYEQYF.

CDR3 residues: CASGARVSYEQYF. CDR3 bases: TGTGCCAGCGGGGCCAGGGTCTCCTACGAGCAGTACTTC. The V gene is TRBV28, the J gene TRBJ2-7; D perhaps matches TRBD1 (5 bases). Germline values: CDR1 MDHEN, CDR2 SYDVKM. V was shortened by 8 bases and J by 0 bases, with 11 bases between the two germline ends. The CDR3 contains 13 residues.

CDR3 loop: CASSVSGQGAYEQYF. CDR3 in DNA: TGTGCCAGCAGCGTCTCGGGACAGGGGGCGTACGAGCAGTACTTC. V and J are TRBV9 and TRBJ2-7, with 12 bases lining up with TRBD1. CDR1 is SGDLS and CDR2 is YYNGEE in the germline V gene. The CDR3 consists of 15 residues. The J segment lost 4 bases and the V segment lost 2 bases, leaving 4 bases of the junction unmatched.

This clone was observed a single time. Here the CDR3 reads CASSAPTSGGPRGYNEQFF. CDR3 nucleotides: TGTGCCAGCAGCGCACCCACTAGCGGGGGCCCCCGAGGATATAATGAGCAGTTCTTC. V usage is TRBV9 and J usage is TRBJ2-1, with 11 bases identical to TRBD2. The CDR3 runs to 19 residues. CDR1 SGDLS and CDR2 YYNGEE come from the germline V gene. V lost 3 bases, J lost 7 bases, and 18 bases stayed unmatched.

The rearrangement links TRBV2 to TRBJ1-1; 8 bases map to TRBD1. V was clipped by 11 bases and J by 2 bases; unmatched bases: 4. The CDR3 consists of 12 residues. Germline V gene data show CDR1 as SNHLY and CDR2 as FYNNEI. The CDR3 DNA follows: TGTGCCGGGACAGGCCTCAACACTGAAGCTTTCTTT. Translation gives CAGTGLNTEAFF.

This clone appeared a single time. The rearrangement links TRBV2 to TRBJ1-5, with D maybe TRBD1 (6 bases). V gave up 5 bases and J gave up 4 bases, with 12 bases separating them. CDR1 and CDR2 from the germline V gene are SNHLY and FYNNEI. The CDR3 contains 14 residues. In nucleotides, the CDR3 is TGTGCCAGCAGTAGGGACACCCAAAATCAGCCCCAGCATTTT. The encoded protein is CASSRDTQNQPQHF.

The chain recombines TRBV6-1 with TRBJ1-6; 7 nucleotides agree with TRBD1. V was clipped by 4 bases and J by 0 bases; unmatched bases: 9. The CDR3 runs 18 residues. Germline-derived CDR1 and CDR2 are MNHNS and SASEGT. This CDR3 reads CASSASGQRSSYNSPLHF. The CDR3 DNA reads as TGTGCCAGCAGTGCCTCGGGACAGAGGAGCTCCTATAATTCACCCCTCCACTTT.

As concerns this clone: This specimen includes other DNA sequences encoding the same CDR3. The chain is built from TRBV6-5 and TRBJ2-7; 11 bases match TRBD1. J gave up 4 bases and V 5 bases, and 4 bases lay outside the gene matches. Looked up from germline, CDR1 is MNHEY and CDR2 is SVGAGI. The CDR3 is 14 amino acids. Written as DNA, the CDR3 is TGTGCCAGCAGTCCGGGACAGGGGGGATACGAGCAGTACTTC. Translated, it gives CASSPGQGGYEQYF.